This T cell receptor (beta chain) was captured by sequencing in a study of blood T cell repertoires in COVID-19. In the authors' methods: Nucleated cell counts were estimated from reference gene primer amplification. The assay was immunoSEQ multiplex PCR, and TCRdb's table has in-frame clones only and misses some. V and J calls plus clone size are reproduced from that table; the DNA served to infer D and trimming. This table has about 200,000 clones, about 85% appearing once. Material for sequencing was peripheral blood. The receptor was isolated from an elderly woman with acute or convalescent COVID-19.

CDR3 residues: CASSTEGRSGYEQYF. The DNA of the CDR3 is TGTGCCAGTAGTACCGAGGGGAGGTCTGGCTACGAGCAGTACTTC. The J gene is TRBJ2-7, the V gene TRBV19, with a possible D match to TRBD2 (6 bases). The germline V gene has CDR1 LNHDA and CDR2 SQIVND (reference sequence). V lost 4 bases and J lost 3, with 16 bases in between. The CDR3 sequence is 15 residues long.